The 23 T cell receptor beta chains listed next were all sequenced from one sample in a study of blood T cells in healthy people across ages (dated by TCRdb to 2013 to 2016). Libraries were constructed by 5' RACE. TCRdb records Illumina HiSeq 2500 as the sequencer. A second PCR of about 6 to 11 cycles was run with a J-beta primer mix and a sample-barcoded 5' primer. TCRdb trimmed the raw reads at Q25, called clones with MiXCR and kept productive beta chains. Every entry covers one CDR3 protein and lists the most common genes and DNA from its rows. Within this sample are roughly 1.5 million distinct CDR3 sequences, with under 55% of them counted one time only. 4% of the sample goes to the ten largest clones. The sequenced sample consisted of blood. These receptors all stem from a woman in her late teens or twenties in good health.

In this sample, this clonotype turned up a few times. This rearrangement joins TRBV20-1 to TRBJ2-5, with D possibly being TRBD1 (5 bases). Trimming pared 7 bases from V and 1 base from J, leaving 13 bases between. The germline gives CDR1 DFQATT, CDR2 SNEGSKA (reference sequence). The CDR3 covers 13 residues. The CDR3 DNA reads TGCAGTGACAGGCTCAGGACCCAAGAGACCCAGTACTTC. The encoded protein is CSDRLRTQETQYF.

This clonotype came up a few times. The CDR3 sequence is CASSLSIGPAHNEQFF. CDR3 DNA: TGTGCCAGCAGTTTATCGATCGGGCCCGCTCACAATGAGCAGTTCTTC. The chain joins TRBV27 to TRBJ2-1; D ambiguous. This CDR3 is built from 16 residues. V gave up 0 bases and J gave up 5 bases, with 14 bases separating them. Germline V gene data show CDR1 as MNHEY and CDR2 as SMNVEV (reference sequence).

The chain links TRBV30 to TRBJ2-7; 13 bases map to TRBD2. This CDR3 contains 14 residues. J gave up 3 bases and V 5 bases, and 4 bases lay outside the gene matches. Germline CDR1 GTSNPN, CDR2 SVGIG (reference sequence). Here the CDR3 reads CAWSGTSGNYEQYF. DNA of the CDR3: TGTGCCTGGTCCGGGACTAGCGGGAACTACGAGCAGTACTTC.

The CDR3 DNA sequence: TGCGCCAGCAGCTTAACTAGCGGGGGGGCCCTCAATGAGCAGTTCTTC. This encodes CASSLTSGGALNEQFF. The chain recombines TRBV5-1 with TRBJ2-1; 13 nucleotides agree with TRBD2. CDR3 length: 16 residues. The germline CDR1 and CDR2 sequences are SGHRS and YFSETQ. V lost 2 bases, J lost 6 bases, and 5 bases stayed unmatched. Full variable domain (missing parts from reference TRBV5-1 and TRBJ2-1): KAGVTQTPRYLIKTRGQQVTLSCSPISGHRSVSWYQQTPGQGLQFLFEYFSETQRNKGNFPGRFSGRQFSNSRSEMNVSTLELGDSALYLCASSLTSGGALNEQFFGPGTRLTVL.

This clonotype showed up just a few times. CDR3 protein: CASSFSGKETQYF. CDR3 nucleotides: TGTGCCAGCAGTTTTTCCGGAAAAGAGACCCAGTACTTC. V gene TRBV12-3 or TRBV12-4 combines with J gene TRBJ2-5; no clear D gene. V was pared by 3 bases and J by 3 bases, with 8 bases between. The CDR3 is 13 residues long.

This clonotype appeared a few times. The J gene is TRBJ2-5, the V gene TRBV12-3 or TRBV12-4; 9 bases agree with TRBD2. The ends lost 6 bases at V and 2 bases at J; junction bases unmatched: 7. CDR3 length equals 15 residues. As DNA, the CDR3 is TGTGCCAGCAGCCTAGGACTAGCGCATCAAGAGACCCAGTACTTC. Protein product: CASSLGLAHQETQYF.

The CDR3 nucleotides are TGTGCCAGCAGTTACTCGAGGCAGGGGCCTGGCTACACCTTC. Amino acid sequence: CASSYSRQGPGYTF. The rearrangement joins TRBV6-5 to TRBJ1-2, with D perhaps TRBD1 (6 bases). The CDR3 is 14 residues long. Per the germline V gene, CDR1 is MNHEY and CDR2 is SVGAGI. V was trimmed by 0 bases and J by 7 bases, leaving 12 bases between them.

This chain joins TRBV7-2 and TRBJ1-4, with 8 bases fitting TRBD1. This CDR3 has 15 residues. J lost 2 bases, V lost 5 bases, and 4 bases had no gene match. Germline V gene lookup returns CDR1 SGHTA and CDR2 FQGNSA. CDR3 sequence (DNA): TGTGCCAGCAGCGGGAGGACAGGGACTAATGAAAAACTGTTTTTT. Translating gives CASSGRTGTNEKLFF.

This clonotype has only one observation. The V and J genes are TRBV28 and TRBJ2-2; tentatively, D is TRBD1 (5 bases). This CDR3 is 14 amino acids long. With 7 bases removed from V and 5 bases from J, the gap between germline ends came to 14 bases. Germline lookup yields CDR1 MDHEN and CDR2 SYDVKM. The DNA for the CDR3 is TGTGCCAGCATTAAAGGACAATATACCGGGGAGCTGTTTTTT. The encoded protein is CASIKGQYTGELFF. Together with reference TRBV28 and TRBJ2-2, the CDR3 gives the full variable domain: DVKVTQSSRYLVKRTGEKVFLECVQDMDHENMFWYRQDPGLGLRLIYFSYDVKMKEKGDIPEGYSVSREKKERFSLILESASTNQTSMYLCASIKGQYTGELFFGEGSRLTVL.

The genes are TRBV5-1 and TRBJ2-3, with TRBD2 matching over 10 bases. Germline CDR1 and CDR2: SGHRS and YFSETQ. This CDR3 is 16 amino acids long. V was clipped by 3 bases and J by 2 bases; unmatched bases: 6. The CDR3 loop is CASSSNGLADTDTQYF. CDR3 sequence (DNA): TGCGCCAGCAGCTCTAACGGACTAGCGGACACAGATACGCAGTATTTT.

V is TRBV20-1 and J is TRBJ2-4; D unclear. The J call could be wrong; TRBJ2-7 is a better fit for the DNA end. Germline loops: CDR1 DFQATT, CDR2 SNEGSKA (reference sequence). The CDR3 is 14 amino acids. CDR3 loop: CSARGSLFSYEQYF. Here the CDR3 DNA reads TGCAGTGCTAGAGGGAGCCTGTTTTCCTACGAGCAGTACTTC.

This clonotype was detected ten times or more. The chain couples TRBV28 to TRBJ2-7, with 12 bases aligning to TRBD2. Germline CDR1 is MDHEN and CDR2 is SYDVKM. The V gene end was trimmed by 6 bases and the J gene end by 2 bases; junction bases not matched to a gene: 2. The CDR3 is 14 residues long. The DNA of the CDR3 is TGTGCCAGCAGACGACTAGCGGGGGCCTACGAGCAGTACTTC. Residues: CASRRLAGAYEQYF.

The CDR3 reads CASTIQGRTEAFF. Written as DNA, the CDR3 is TGTGCCAGCACCATACAGGGGCGCACTGAAGCTTTCTTT. The chain links TRBV12-3 or TRBV12-4 to TRBJ1-1, with TRBD1 matching over 7 bases. Trimming at V came to 7 bases and at J to 4 bases, leaving 6 bases not matched to a gene. The CDR3 runs to 13 residues.

About this clonotype itself: A much more abundant neighbour one base away suggests this may be a read error. The chain uses TRBV4-1 and TRBJ2-1; D gene ambiguous. Per the germline V gene, CDR1 is MGHRA and CDR2 is YSYEKL. This CDR3 comprises 14 residues. This CDR3 is CASSQGASYSEQFF. CDR3 nucleotide sequence: TGCGCCAGCAGCCAAGGGGCTTCTTACAGTGAGCAGTTCTTC.

The chain couples TRBV5-1 to TRBJ2-1; D gene unclear. Germline loops: CDR1 SGHRS, CDR2 YFSETQ. This CDR3 has 14 residues. Trimming pared 0 bases from V and 7 bases from J, leaving 11 bases between. CDR3 in DNA: TGCGCCAGCAGCTTGGCCGCCAGGTCAAATGAGCAGTTCTTC. This gives the protein CASSLAARSNEQFF.

This clonotype was observed a handful of times. CDR3 residues: CSVEEDDSYYGYTF. The CDR3 nucleotides read TGCAGCGTTGAAGAGGATGACAGCTACTATGGCTACACCTTC. V gene TRBV29-1 combines with J gene TRBJ1-2; TRBD1 might be the D (5 bases). CDR1 is SQVTM, CDR2 ANQGSEA, per germline. Trimming left V 0 bases short and J 3 bases short, with 11 bases between. The CDR3 contains 14 residues.

About this clonotype itself: One junction end disagrees with the germline gene, perhaps due to a read error. The gene calls are TRBV29-1 and TRBJ2-3; a possible D gene is TRBD2 (5 bases). The CDR3 sequence is 13 residues long. CDR1 and CDR2 (germline): SQVTM, ANQGSEA. As DNA, the CDR3 is TGTAGCGTTGGGCGGAGCCTAACAGATACGCAGTATTTT. Translating gives CSVGRSLTDTQYF.

The chain joins TRBV7-2 to TRBJ1-2; 8 bases are a match to TRBD1. Germline CDR1 SGHTA, CDR2 FQGNSA. J lost 3 bases, V lost 7 bases, and 10 bases had no gene match. The CDR3 sequence is 15 residues long. CDR3 coding DNA: TGTGCCAGCATACTTGCGCCAGGGGGCGACTATGGCTACACCTTC. As protein: CASILAPGGDYGYTF.

The rearrangement links TRBV11-3 to TRBJ2-3; D possibly corresponds to TRBD1 (6 bases). The V and J ends lost 0 bases and 3 bases respectively, with 13 bases between them. Germline V CDR1 and CDR2: SGHNT, YENEEA. This CDR3 has 16 residues. The DNA for the CDR3 is TGTGCCAGCAGCTTAGAAGGGGGTGAGGGAACAGATACGCAGTATTTT. Translated: CASSLEGGEGTDTQYF.

The genes are TRBV20-1 and TRBJ2-5; tentative D call: TRBD2 (5 bases). CDR1 is DFQATT and CDR2 is SNEGSKA in the germline V gene (reference sequence). Deletions cut 6 bases from V and 6 bases from J, with 14 bases between. This CDR3 is 12 amino acids long. CDR3 loop: CSALAFRQTQYF. The DNA for the CDR3 is TGCAGTGCGCTAGCCTTCAGACAGACCCAGTACTTC.

The V call is TRBV21-1, the J call TRBJ1-5; TRBD1, the table's D call, was not compared with the DNA. TRBV21-1 is a recognized pseudogene. The CDR3 sequence is 15 residues long. CDR3 protein: CASSTSGGLSEPQHF. In nucleotides, the CDR3 is TGTGCCAGCAGCACCTCAGGGGGGTTAAGTGAGCCCCAGCATTTT.

Only a few counts were recorded for this clonotype. V is TRBV20-1 and J is TRBJ2-1, with D possibly TRBD2 on 6 matching bases. The CDR3 is made up of 14 amino acids. Germline CDR1 and CDR2: DFQATT and SNEGSKA (reference sequence). Trimming took off 6 bases at V and 5 bases at J, with 17 bases between the two ends. CDR3 nucleotides: TGCAGTGCCCGAGGAGGGGCAGCTAACAATGAGCAGTTCTTC. Its translation is CSARGGAANNEQFF.

The rearrangement links TRBV18 to TRBJ2-7, with TRBD2 matching 14 bases. V gave up 3 bases and J gave up 6 bases; unmatched junction bases: 7. This CDR3 contains 16 residues. The germline V gene has CDR1 KGHSH and CDR2 LQKENI. DNA of the CDR3: TGTGCCAGCTCACCCCCGGGACTAGCGGGAGAAGGCGAGCAGTACTTC. Its protein product is CASSPPGLAGEGEQYF.